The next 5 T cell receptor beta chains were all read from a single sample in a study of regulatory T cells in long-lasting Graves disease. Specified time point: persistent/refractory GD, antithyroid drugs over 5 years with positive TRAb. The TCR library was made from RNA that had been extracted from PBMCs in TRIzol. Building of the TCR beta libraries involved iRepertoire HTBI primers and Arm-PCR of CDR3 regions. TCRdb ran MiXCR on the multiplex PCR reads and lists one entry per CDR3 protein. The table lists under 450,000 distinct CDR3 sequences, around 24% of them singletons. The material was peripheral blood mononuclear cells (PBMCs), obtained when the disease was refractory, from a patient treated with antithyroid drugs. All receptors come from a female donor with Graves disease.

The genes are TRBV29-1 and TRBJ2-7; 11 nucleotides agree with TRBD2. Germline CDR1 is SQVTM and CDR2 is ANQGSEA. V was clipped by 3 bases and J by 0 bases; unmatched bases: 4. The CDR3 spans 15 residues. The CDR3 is CSVEETSGTSYEQYF. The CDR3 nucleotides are TGCAGCGTTGAGGAGACTAGCGGGACCTCCTACGAGCAGTACTTC.

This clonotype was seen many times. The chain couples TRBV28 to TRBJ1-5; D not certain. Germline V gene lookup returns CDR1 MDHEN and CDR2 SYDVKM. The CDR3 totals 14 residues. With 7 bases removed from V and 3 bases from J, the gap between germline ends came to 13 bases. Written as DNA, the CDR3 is TGTGCCAGCAAAAAATTCACGCACAATCAGCCCCAGCATTTT. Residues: CASKKFTHNQPQHF.

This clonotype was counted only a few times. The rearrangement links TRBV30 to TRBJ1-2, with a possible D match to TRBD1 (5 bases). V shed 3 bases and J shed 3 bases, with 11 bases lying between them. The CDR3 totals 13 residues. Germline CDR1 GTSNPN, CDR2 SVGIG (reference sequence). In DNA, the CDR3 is TGTGCCTGGAGACAGGCGGGATACTATGGCTACACCTTC. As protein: CAWRQAGYYGYTF.

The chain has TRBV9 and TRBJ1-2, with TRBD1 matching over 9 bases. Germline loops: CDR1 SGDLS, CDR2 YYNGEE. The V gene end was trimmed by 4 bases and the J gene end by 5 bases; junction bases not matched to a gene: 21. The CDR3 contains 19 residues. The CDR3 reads CASSPTPSGTGRGAYGYTF. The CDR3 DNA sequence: TGTGCCAGCAGCCCTACCCCCTCCGGGACAGGGAGAGGGGCTTATGGCTACACCTTC.

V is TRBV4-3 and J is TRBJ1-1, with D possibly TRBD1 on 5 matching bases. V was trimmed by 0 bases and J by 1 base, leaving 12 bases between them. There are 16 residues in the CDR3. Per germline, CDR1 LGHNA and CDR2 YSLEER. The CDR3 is CASSQDSRATNTEAFF. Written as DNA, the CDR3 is TGCGCCAGCAGCCAAGATTCCAGGGCGACGAACACTGAAGCTTTCTTT.